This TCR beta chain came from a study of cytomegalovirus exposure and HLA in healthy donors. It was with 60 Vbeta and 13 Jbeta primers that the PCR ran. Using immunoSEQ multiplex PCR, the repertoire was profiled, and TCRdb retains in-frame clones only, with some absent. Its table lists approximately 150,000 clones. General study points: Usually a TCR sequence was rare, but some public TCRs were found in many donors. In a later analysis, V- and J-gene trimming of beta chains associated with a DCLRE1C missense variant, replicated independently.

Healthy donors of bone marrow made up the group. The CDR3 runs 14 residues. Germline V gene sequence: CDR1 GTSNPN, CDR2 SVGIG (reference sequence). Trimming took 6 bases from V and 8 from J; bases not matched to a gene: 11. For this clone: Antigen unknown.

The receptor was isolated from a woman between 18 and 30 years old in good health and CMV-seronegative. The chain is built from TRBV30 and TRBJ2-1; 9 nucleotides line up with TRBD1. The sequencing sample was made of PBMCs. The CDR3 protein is CACTGTGMDHEQFF. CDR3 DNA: TGTGCCTGTACCGGGACAGGGATGGACCATGAGCAGTTCTTC. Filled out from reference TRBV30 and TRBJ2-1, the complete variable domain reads SQTIHQWPATLVQPVGSPLSLECTVEGTSNPNLYWYRQAAGRGLQLLFYSVGIGQISSEVPQNLSASRPQDRQFILSSKKLLLSDSGFYLCACTGTGMDHEQFFGPGTRLTVL.